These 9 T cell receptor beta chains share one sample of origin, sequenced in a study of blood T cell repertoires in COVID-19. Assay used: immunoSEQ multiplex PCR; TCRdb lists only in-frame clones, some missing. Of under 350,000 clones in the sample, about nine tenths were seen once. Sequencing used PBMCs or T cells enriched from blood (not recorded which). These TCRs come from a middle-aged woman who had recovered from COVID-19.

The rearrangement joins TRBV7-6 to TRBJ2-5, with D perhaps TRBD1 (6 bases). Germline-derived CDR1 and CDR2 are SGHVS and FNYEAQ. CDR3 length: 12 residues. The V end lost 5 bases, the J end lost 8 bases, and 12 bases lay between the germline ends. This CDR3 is CASSQTGNTQYF. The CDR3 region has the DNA TGTGCCAGCAGCCAAACAGGGAATACCCAGTACTTC.

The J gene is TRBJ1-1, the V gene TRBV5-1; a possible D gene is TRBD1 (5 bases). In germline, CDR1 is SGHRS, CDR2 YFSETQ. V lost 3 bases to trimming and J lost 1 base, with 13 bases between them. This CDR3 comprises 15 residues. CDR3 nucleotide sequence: TGCGCCAGCAGCTCGGCCGGGGGATGGAACACTGAAGCTTTCTTT. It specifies CASSSAGGWNTEAFF.

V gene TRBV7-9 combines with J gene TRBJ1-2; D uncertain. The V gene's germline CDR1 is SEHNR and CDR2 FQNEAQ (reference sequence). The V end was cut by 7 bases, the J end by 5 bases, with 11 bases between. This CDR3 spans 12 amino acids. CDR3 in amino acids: CASTPGGYGYTF. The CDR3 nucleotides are TGTGCCAGCACCCCTGGAGGGTATGGCTACACCTTC.

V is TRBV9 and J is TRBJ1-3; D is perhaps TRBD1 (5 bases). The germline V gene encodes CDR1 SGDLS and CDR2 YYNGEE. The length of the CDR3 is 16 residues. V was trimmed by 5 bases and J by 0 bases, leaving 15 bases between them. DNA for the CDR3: TGTGCCAGCAGTACCGGGGGGGAAACCTCTGGAAACACCATATATTTT. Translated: CASSTGGETSGNTIYF.

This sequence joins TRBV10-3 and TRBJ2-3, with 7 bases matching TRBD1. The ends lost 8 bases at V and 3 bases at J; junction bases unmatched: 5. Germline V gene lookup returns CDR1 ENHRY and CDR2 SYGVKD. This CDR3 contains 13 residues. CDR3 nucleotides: TGTGCCATCTCGACAGGGAGTACAGATACGCAGTATTTT. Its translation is CAISTGSTDTQYF.

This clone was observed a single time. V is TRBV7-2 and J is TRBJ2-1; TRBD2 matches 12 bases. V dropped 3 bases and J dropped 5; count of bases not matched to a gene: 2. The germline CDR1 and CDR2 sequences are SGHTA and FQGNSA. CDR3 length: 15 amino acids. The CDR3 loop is CASSFRTSGDNEQFF. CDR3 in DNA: TGTGCCAGCAGCTTTAGGACTAGCGGGGACAATGAGCAGTTCTTC.

CDR3 residues: CASSSTGVGNQPQHF. CDR3 nucleotides: TGCGCCAGCAGCTCCACAGGGGTCGGCAATCAGCCCCAGCATTTT. The rearrangement uses TRBV5-1 and TRBJ1-5; 7 nucleotides agree with TRBD1. The CDR3 contains 15 residues. CDR1 is SGHRS and CDR2 is YFSETQ in the germline V gene. V lost 3 bases, J lost 2 bases, and 5 bases stayed unmatched.

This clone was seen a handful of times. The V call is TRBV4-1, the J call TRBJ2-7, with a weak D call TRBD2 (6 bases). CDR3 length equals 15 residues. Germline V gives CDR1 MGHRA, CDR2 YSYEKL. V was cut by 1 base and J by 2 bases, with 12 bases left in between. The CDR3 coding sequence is TGCGCCAGCAGCCAAGGCTGGGGACTGGCCTACGAGCAGTACTTC. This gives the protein CASSQGWGLAYEQYF.

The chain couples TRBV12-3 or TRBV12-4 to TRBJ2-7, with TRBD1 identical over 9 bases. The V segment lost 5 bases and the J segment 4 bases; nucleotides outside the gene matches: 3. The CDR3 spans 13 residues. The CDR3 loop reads CASSRGQGYEQYF. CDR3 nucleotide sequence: TGTGCCAGCAGTCGGGGACAGGGTTACGAGCAGTACTTC.